This passage covers 32 T cell receptor beta chains from one sample sequenced in a study of vaccination and CD4 T cells after COVID-19. Treatment here: roughly ten-day PBMC culture with coronavirus spike peptide pools or control peptides (ViraFEST assay). Researchers used the Oncomine TCR Beta short-read assay to sequence DNA from cultured CD4+ T cells. TCRdb used MiXCR to reprocess the PCR reads, holding one entry per CDR3 protein. The sample carries about 15,000 distinct CDR3 sequences, less than 65% recorded once. Their antigens remain unidentified. Sequencing used CD4+ T cells from blood, cultured in vitro. The receptors were sampled from a human donor who had recovered from COVID-19.

This clonotype has just a few counts. The rearrangement links TRBV20-1 to TRBJ2-3, with 15 positions matching TRBD2. V trimming: 6 bases; J trimming: 6 bases; junction bases outside the gene matches: 7. CDR3 size: 15 residues. Germline lookup yields CDR1 DFQATT and CDR2 SNEGSKA (reference sequence). The CDR3 nucleotides are TGCAGTGCCAAATCCGGGACTAGCGGGAGGGATACGCAGTATTTT. Residues: CSAKSGTSGRDTQYF.

The chain recombines TRBV19 with TRBJ1-5; tentative D call: TRBD1 (5 bases). The CDR3 is 15 residues long. Between the trimmed V and J ends, which lost 5 bases and 0 bases, there was a span of 11 bases. Germline V gene sequence: CDR1 LNHDA, CDR2 SQIVND (reference sequence). The CDR3 sequence is CASSSGTPSNQPQHF. CDR3 coding DNA: TGTGCCAGTAGTTCCGGGACGCCTAGCAATCAGCCCCAGCATTTT.

The chain is built from TRBV5-1 and TRBJ2-5; D not resolved. V was shortened by 2 bases and J by 5 bases, with 10 bases between the two germline ends. CDR1 and CDR2 (germline): SGHRS, YFSETQ. This CDR3 comprises 13 residues. The CDR3, as DNA: TGCGCCAGCAGCTTTTCAACAGCGGAGACCCAGTACTTC. It translates to CASSFSTAETQYF.

The V and J genes are TRBV7-2 and TRBJ1-1; D is unresolved. Germline CDR1 SGHTA, CDR2 FQGNSA. Trimming took 5 bases from V and 4 from J, leaving 11 bases between them. The CDR3 contains 13 residues. The CDR3 DNA is TGTGCCAGCAGCCGCGTCCGGAGCACTGAAGCTTTCTTT. Protein: CASSRVRSTEAFF.

The J gene is TRBJ2-7, the V gene TRBV15, with a weak D call TRBD1 (6 bases). The CDR3 runs to 14 residues. The germline V and J ends were trimmed by 1 base and 3 bases, with 10 bases remaining between them. Germline assignment: CDR1 LNHNV and CDR2 YYDKDF (reference sequence). The CDR3 DNA reads as TGTGCCACCAGCAGAGTTCAAGGGGGCTACGAGCAGTACTTC. Translated, it gives CATSRVQGGYEQYF.

The chain combines TRBV6-5 with TRBJ1-5, with TRBD1 identical over 7 bases. The germline gives CDR1 MNHEY, CDR2 SVGAGI. V dropped 4 bases and J dropped 6; count of bases not matched to a gene: 9. The CDR3 covers 15 residues. The DNA for the CDR3 is TGTGCCAGCAGTTCCCTGGGACAGTCGGGTCAGCCCCAGCATTTT. This codes for CASSSLGQSGQPQHF.

This chain joins TRBV9 and TRBJ2-7, with D hard to call. This CDR3 has 13 residues. V was pared by 3 bases and J by 3 bases, with 10 bases between. The germline gives CDR1 SGDLS, CDR2 YYNGEE. CDR3 protein: CASSANGRYEQYF. The CDR3 DNA follows: TGTGCCAGCAGCGCCAATGGCCGCTACGAGCAGTACTTC.

The genes are TRBV4-2 and TRBJ2-3; 9 nucleotides line up with TRBD2. V lost 5 bases to trimming and J lost 1 base; unmatched junction nucleotides: 10. The CDR3 spans 17 residues. The germline V gene encodes CDR1 LGHNA and CDR2 YNFKEQ. CDR3 in amino acids: CASSSPKRGEGTDTQYF. CDR3 sequence (DNA): TGTGCCAGCAGCTCTCCGAAGCGGGGGGAAGGCACAGATACGCAGTATTTT.

The chain uses TRBV2 and TRBJ2-5; TRBD2 matches at 8 bases. Trimming cost V 6 bases and J 1 base; bases outside gene matches: 7. This CDR3 is built from 15 residues. CDR1 SNHLY and CDR2 FYNNEI come from the germline V gene. The chain's CDR3 is CASSVIAGFQETQYF. The CDR3 DNA reads TGTGCCAGCAGCGTCATAGCGGGGTTCCAAGAGACCCAGTACTTC.

The rearrangement links TRBV7-6 to TRBJ1-2, with a tentative D call TRBD1 (5 bases). The CDR3 extends over 13 amino acids. V gave up 7 bases and J gave up 0 bases, with 9 bases separating them. From germline, CDR1 is SGHVS and CDR2 FNYEAQ. The CDR3 region is CASTRGANYGYTF. CDR3 coding DNA: TGTGCCAGCACCCGAGGGGCTAACTATGGCTACACCTTC.

The chain carries TRBV2 and TRBJ1-2; a possible D gene is TRBD1 (5 bases). CDR3 size: 15 residues. The V end lost 7 bases, the J end lost 7 bases, and 22 bases lay between the germline ends. Germline V gives CDR1 SNHLY, CDR2 FYNNEI. This CDR3 is CASNSGDGAPSGYTF. CDR3 DNA: TGTGCCAGCAACTCGGGGGACGGGGCCCCTAGTGGCTACACCTTC.

The CDR3 nucleotides read TGTGCCCATGGAGGGGGACAGGGACTCCTGAACACCGGGGAGCTGTTTTTT. Protein product: CAHGGGQGLLNTGELFF. The V and J genes are TRBV19 and TRBJ2-2, with 9 bases identical to TRBD1. CDR1 is LNHDA, CDR2 SQIVND, per germline (reference sequence). The CDR3 totals 17 residues. V was clipped by 11 bases and J by 1 base; unmatched bases: 14.

There are a few counts of this clonotype. V gene TRBV7-2 combines with J gene TRBJ2-7; 8 bases map to TRBD2. CDR3 length: 15 amino acids. V dropped 5 bases and J dropped 6; count of bases not matched to a gene: 12. Germline-derived CDR1 and CDR2 are SGHTA and FQGNSA. The CDR3 region has the DNA TGTGCCAGCAGCAAATTAGCGGGACCGCCGGGCGAGCAGTACTTC. Protein: CASSKLAGPPGEQYF.

The J gene is TRBJ2-1, the V gene TRBV27; D gene ambiguous. V lost 4 bases and J 7 bases, leaving 5 bases between the germline ends. The CDR3 runs to 11 residues. Germline CDR1 is MNHEY and CDR2 is SMNVEV (reference sequence). The chain's CDR3 is CASSYKNEQFF. The CDR3 DNA reads as TGTGCCAGCAGTTACAAGAATGAGCAGTTCTTC.

The chain recombines TRBV25-1 with TRBJ2-3, with a weak D call TRBD2 (5 bases). This CDR3 comprises 14 residues. Germline V lookup: CDR1 MGHDK, CDR2 SYGVNS. The V end was cut by 8 bases, the J end by 0 bases, with 12 bases between. The CDR3 region has the DNA TGTGCCAGCTCGACGAGGGCCAGCACAGATACGCAGTATTTT. Translated, it gives CASSTRASTDTQYF.

This chain joins TRBV19 and TRBJ1-2; D is unclear. This CDR3 is 13 amino acids long. V dropped 6 bases and J dropped 5 bases, with 13 bases sitting between them. Germline V gene sequence: CDR1 LNHDA, CDR2 SQIVND (reference sequence). CDR3 in amino acids: CASSQQGLYGYTF. The CDR3 bases are TGTGCCAGTAGCCAACAAGGGCTATATGGCTACACCTTC.

V and J are TRBV7-2 and TRBJ2-7, with D unclear. V was cut by 1 base and J by 0 bases, with 10 bases left in between. CDR3 length equals 15 residues. Germline lookup yields CDR1 SGHTA and CDR2 FQGNSA. CDR3 in amino acids: CASSLVSQSSYEQYF. CDR3 bases: TGTGCCAGCAGCTTAGTGAGCCAGAGCTCCTACGAGCAGTACTTC.

This chain joins TRBV19 and TRBJ1-5, with 7 positions matching TRBD1. CDR3 length: 15 residues. The germline V gene encodes CDR1 LNHDA and CDR2 SQIVND (reference sequence). V gave up 0 bases and J gave up 1 base; unmatched junction bases: 0. The CDR3 region has the DNA TGTGCCAGTAGTATAGAGGGACAGAGCAATCAGCCCCAGCATTTT. Its translation is CASSIEGQSNQPQHF.

The chain recombines TRBV27 with TRBJ2-1, with D perhaps given as TRBD1 or TRBD2 (7 bases each). Germline CDR1 is MNHEY and CDR2 is SMNVEV (reference sequence). With 5 bases removed from V and 0 bases from J, the gap between germline ends came to 23 bases. This CDR3 has 19 amino acids. The CDR3 sequence: CASSGRGRVGASSYNEQFF. Written as DNA, the CDR3 is TGTGCCAGCAGTGGCAGGGGGAGGGTGGGAGCAAGCTCCTACAATGAGCAGTTCTTC.

The V and J genes are TRBV6-5 and TRBJ1-5; 7 nucleotides line up with TRBD1. CDR1 is MNHEY and CDR2 is SVGAGI in the germline V gene. This CDR3 region has 14 residues. J lost 2 bases, V lost 3 bases, and 1 base had no gene match. CDR3 nucleotide sequence: TGTGCCAGCAGTTATCAGGGGGGCAATCAGCCCCAGCATTTT. Translation gives CASSYQGGNQPQHF.

This clonotype ranks as medium-sized. V gene TRBV6-5 combines with J gene TRBJ1-6; D might be TRBD1 (5 bases). V lost 2 bases, J lost 8 bases, and 13 bases lay in between. This CDR3 region has 15 residues. Per the germline V gene, CDR1 is MNHEY and CDR2 is SVGAGI. CDR3 in amino acids: CASSYVGGGDSPLHF. In DNA form, the CDR3 reads TGTGCCAGCAGTTACGTGGGGGGAGGAGATTCACCCCTCCACTTT.

V is TRBV7-2 and J is TRBJ2-3; TRBD1 agrees at 7 bases. The V gene's germline CDR1 is SGHTA and CDR2 FQGNSA. Losses at the gene ends were 4 bases for V and 0 bases for J; bases not matched to a gene: 10. The CDR3 extends over 17 amino acids. The CDR3 DNA is TGTGCCAGCAGCTCCGCCAGGGGGAGCGGTAGCACAGATACGCAGTATTTT. This codes for CASSSARGSGSTDTQYF.

In DNA form, the CDR3 reads TGCAGTGCTAGAGGGGGGACAGCAGATACGCAGTATTTT. It yields the protein CSARGGTADTQYF. The chain carries TRBV20-1 and TRBJ2-3, with TRBD1 matching 7 bases. The CDR3 is 13 residues long. V was pared by 1 base and J by 4 bases, with 2 bases of the junction left unmatched. CDR1 is DFQATT and CDR2 is SNEGSKA in the germline V gene (reference sequence).

This clonotype was found a few times. This rearrangement joins TRBV11-2 to TRBJ2-7, with 12 bases fitting TRBD1. V dropped 5 bases and J dropped 3; count of bases not matched to a gene: 5. Germline-derived CDR1 and CDR2 are SGHAT and FQNNGV. This CDR3 is 15 amino acids long. CDR3 DNA: TGTGCCAGCAGCCCCGGGACAGGGGGCTACTACGAGCAGTACTTC. Its protein is CASSPGTGGYYEQYF.

The genes are TRBV20-1 and TRBJ2-7; 8 bases align to TRBD2. The CDR3 has 15 amino acids. CDR1 is DFQATT and CDR2 is SNEGSKA in the germline V gene (reference sequence). J gave up 0 bases and V 5 bases, and 9 bases lay outside the gene matches. CDR3 nucleotides: TGCAGTGCTTTATCCCCCCTAGCGGGCTCCTACGAGCAGTACTTC. Encoded protein: CSALSPLAGSYEQYF.

This clonotype was seen a few times. V and J are TRBV20-1 and TRBJ2-2, with 11 bases matching TRBD2. This CDR3 has 14 residues. From germline, CDR1 is DFQATT and CDR2 SNEGSKA (reference sequence). The trim removed 5 bases at V and 4 bases at J, leaving 3 bases unmatched. CDR3 sequence: CSAALAGGTGELFF. CDR3 DNA: TGCAGTGCTGCGCTAGCGGGAGGCACCGGGGAGCTGTTTTTT.

This clonotype has more than one count but fewer than ten. The V and J genes are TRBV7-2 and TRBJ1-3; D may be TRBD1 (5 bases). V lost 5 bases and J 0 bases, leaving 11 bases between the germline ends. The germline CDR1 and CDR2 sequences are SGHTA and FQGNSA. The CDR3 runs to 15 residues. The CDR3 nucleotides are TGTGCCAGCAGCCTTGAGGGGCGCTCTGGAAACACCATATATTTT. Its translation: CASSLEGRSGNTIYF.

Only a few counts were recorded for this clonotype. This chain joins TRBV10-3 and TRBJ2-7; TRBD2 agrees at 8 bases. The CDR3 length is 14 residues. The trim removed 10 bases at V and 2 bases at J, leaving 10 bases unmatched. Germline V gene sequence: CDR1 ENHRY, CDR2 SYGVKD. CDR3 bases: TGTGCCACCGAGCCGGGACTAGGCACCTACGAGCAGTACTTC. This sequence encodes CATEPGLGTYEQYF.

The chain is built from TRBV15 and TRBJ2-2; 7 bases are shared with TRBD1. CDR3 size: 15 residues. The V and J ends lost 6 bases and 7 bases, in that order; junction bases with no gene match: 11. Germline values: CDR1 LNHNV, CDR2 YYDKDF (reference sequence). The CDR3 region is CATRTQGYSGGELFF. CDR3 coding DNA: TGTGCCACCAGGACACAGGGGTATTCCGGCGGGGAGCTGTTTTTT.

This chain joins TRBV19 and TRBJ2-1; D is possibly TRBD2 (8 bases). V lost 2 bases to trimming and J lost 8 bases, with 19 bases between them. The germline gives CDR1 LNHDA, CDR2 SQIVND (reference sequence). The CDR3 covers 16 residues. Written as DNA, the CDR3 is TGTGCCAGTAGTATATCCCCTTCGGGAGGGGGCGATGAGCAGTTCTTC. Translation gives CASSISPSGGGDEQFF.

The genes are TRBV7-2 and TRBJ2-3; perhaps TRBD2 as D (6 bases). CDR1 is SGHTA and CDR2 is FQGNSA in the germline V gene. Trimming removed 4 bases at V and 1 base at J, with 15 bases between. The CDR3 runs 16 residues. CDR3 coding DNA: TGTGCCAGCAGCTCCGCTTTGTCTAGCGGCACAGATACGCAGTATTTT. Amino acids: CASSSALSSGTDTQYF.

This clonotype has only a few counts. The chain combines TRBV28 with TRBJ1-6, with D possibly matching TRBD1 (6 bases). CDR1 and CDR2 from the germline V gene are MDHEN and SYDVKM. Trimming took off 10 bases at V and 7 bases at J, with 17 bases between the two ends. The CDR3 is 14 amino acids. The CDR3 here is CAIPEGGDNSPLHF. The CDR3 nucleotides read TGTGCCATTCCGGAGGGGGGTGACAATTCACCCCTCCACTTT.